This T cell receptor beta chain was found in a study of neurological immune-mediated disorders. Unsorted libraries were derived from 2 million PBMCs stored at -80 C. The table lists this clonotype with many counts. Its antigen is currently unknown. cDNA synthesis was performed by 5'RACE with 10-nucleotide random UMIs. TCRdb reprocessed the 5' RACE reads via MiXCR and lists one record per CDR3 protein. The repertoire has under 40,000 distinct CDR3 sequences, under 7.5% of them found once; the top ten carry roughly 4.5%. General observations from the study: In HTLV-1-associated myelopathy, TCR clonal expansion was greatest, and in multiple sclerosis it was least, below healthy controls.

Looked up from germline, CDR1 is SGHTA and CDR2 is FQGNSA. V lost 6 bases to trimming and J lost 4 bases; unmatched junction nucleotides: 9. The CDR3 contains 15 residues. The source of this sequence is a woman in her forties in good health. Sequenced: PBMCs. V gene TRBV7-2 combines with J gene TRBJ1-5; 7 nucleotides agree with TRBD1. The CDR3: CASRAGTAINQPQHF. The CDR3 nucleotides are TGTGCCAGCAGAGCCGGGACAGCGATTAATCAGCCCCAGCATTTT. The whole variable domain, remainder taken from reference TRBV7-2 and TRBJ1-5, is GAGVSQSPSNKVTEKGKDVELRCDPISGHTALYWYRQSLGQGLEFLIYFQGNSAPDKSGLPSDRFSAERTGGSVSTLTIQRTQQEDSAVYLCASRAGTAINQPQHFGDGTRLSIL.